The present entry profiles one T cell receptor beta chain with its context. The junction had 7 bases not matched to a gene; V was cut back by 1 base and J by 2 bases. The V gene's germline CDR1 is MNHEY and CDR2 SMNVEV (reference sequence). CDR3 size: 17 residues. The record originates from a study of blood T cell repertoires in COVID-19. About the study: The cDNA or gDNA used as material had been derived from T cells, B-cell-depleted T cells, or PBMCs.

Generated by immunoSEQ multiplex PCR, the TCRdb table keeps only in-frame clones and is missing some. The sample yields 120,000 to 150,000 clones, about 83% seen once. V and J are TRBV27 and TRBJ2-7, with 11 bases aligning to TRBD1. Input material: peripheral blood. The sequence was collected from a woman between 40 and 55 years old with acute or convalescent COVID-19. In DNA form, the CDR3 reads TGTGCCAGCAGTTTATTCCCCGGGACAGGGGGTCCCTACGAGCAGTACTTC. It is translated as CASSLFPGTGGPYEQYF.